The 4 T cell receptor beta chains listed next were all sequenced from one sample in a study of human T cells and chemical hapten exposure. The sample's time point: patch test 1, 2 weeks after DPC sensitization. Treatment specified: therapeutic diphenylcyclopropenone sensitization with weekly scalp DPC. Using its own MiXCR run on the RACE reads, TCRdb lists one record per CDR3 protein. The sample contains 50,000 or so distinct CDR3 sequences, about 9% of which appear only once. This specimen was whole blood, taken in connection with sensitization to the hapten diphenylcyclopropenone (DPC). The receptors here all came from a woman between 45 and 60 years old with alopecia areata. Some clones in this sample may be carry-over from other donors' samples.

There are many counts of this clonotype. This chain links TRBV24-1 with TRBJ2-5; 7 bases fit TRBD2. The germline V gene encodes CDR1 KGHDR and CDR2 SFDVKD. This CDR3 region has 17 residues. The trim removed 0 bases at V and 5 bases at J, leaving 11 bases unmatched. CDR3 region: CATSDLQGGGSVETQYF. In DNA, the CDR3 is TGTGCCACCAGTGATTTGCAGGGAGGCGGGAGTGTCGAGACCCAGTACTTC.

Only a few counts were recorded for this clonotype. V gene TRBV9 combines with J gene TRBJ2-5; 8 bases map to TRBD2. Germline V lookup: CDR1 SGDLS, CDR2 YYNGEE. The CDR3 totals 13 residues. The J segment lost 6 bases and the V segment lost 3 bases, leaving 4 bases of the junction unmatched. The CDR3, as DNA: TGTGCCAGCAGCGGTAGCGGGAAAAAGACCCAGTACTTC. Amino acids: CASSGSGKKTQYF.

This clonotype was observed at least ten times. This chain joins TRBV7-8 and TRBJ2-7, with D unresolved. This CDR3 contains 12 residues. Germline loops: CDR1 SGHVS, CDR2 FQNEAQ. The V and J ends lost 6 bases and 3 bases respectively, with 9 bases between them. CDR3 DNA sequence: TGTGCCAGCAGTGAAAATAACTACGAGCAGTACTTC. As protein: CASSENNYEQYF.

In its sample, this clonotype was seen many times. The CDR3 DNA sequence: TGTGCCAGCAGCCCCACGACTTCTGTCGCTTCACCCCTCCACTTT. Amino acids: CASSPTTSVASPLHF. V gene TRBV7-6 combines with J gene TRBJ1-6, with D hard to call. Per the germline V gene, CDR1 is SGHVS and CDR2 is FNYEAQ. Trimming took 5 bases from V and 9 from J, leaving 17 bases between them. This CDR3 has 15 amino acids.